Below, one T cell receptor (beta chain) is given with its context. This entry is derived from a study of blood T cell repertoires in COVID-19. Across the study: T cells, B-cell-depleted T cells, or PBMCs supplied cDNA or gDNA.

Some clones are missing from TCRdb's copy, which holds only in-frame ones; the method was immunoSEQ multiplex PCR. The data show under 300,000 clones, roughly 91% seen once. Participant age was roughly 18 to 90 years, and participants resided in fewer than 25 US areas. Participants were placed into cohorts based on the clinical history they reported. The CDR3 runs 15 residues. Germline CDR1 MNHEY, CDR2 SMNVEV (reference sequence). The germline V and J ends were trimmed by 6 bases and 3 bases, with 15 bases remaining between them. The sequence came from a woman between 40 and 55 years old with acute COVID-19. The V call is TRBV27, the J call TRBJ2-1, with a possible D match to TRBD1 (6 bases). The specimen sequenced was PBMCs or T cells enriched from blood (not recorded which). CDR3 DNA: TGTGCCAGCAGCCTTACAGGGAATCTCTACAATGAGCAGTTCTTC. Translation gives CASSLTGNLYNEQFF.